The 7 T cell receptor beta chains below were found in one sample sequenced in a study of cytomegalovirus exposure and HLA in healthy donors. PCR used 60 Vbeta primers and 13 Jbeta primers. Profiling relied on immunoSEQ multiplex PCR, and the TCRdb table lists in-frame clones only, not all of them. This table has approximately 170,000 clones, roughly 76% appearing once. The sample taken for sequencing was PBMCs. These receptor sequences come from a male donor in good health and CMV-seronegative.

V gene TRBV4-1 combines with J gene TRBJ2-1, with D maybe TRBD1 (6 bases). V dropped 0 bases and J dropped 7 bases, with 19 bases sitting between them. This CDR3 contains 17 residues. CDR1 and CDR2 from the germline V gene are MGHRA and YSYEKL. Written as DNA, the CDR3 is TGCGCCAGCAGCCAAGAACGGCAGGCAGGGGCCCTGAATGAGCAGTTCTTC. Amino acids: CASSQERQAGALNEQFF.

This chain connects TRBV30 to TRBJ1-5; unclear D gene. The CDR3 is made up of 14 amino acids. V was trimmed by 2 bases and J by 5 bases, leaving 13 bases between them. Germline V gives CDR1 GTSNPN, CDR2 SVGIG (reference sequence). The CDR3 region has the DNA TGTGCCTGGAGTTTTCCGGGGTGGGATCAGCCCCAGCATTTT. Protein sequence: CAWSFPGWDQPQHF.

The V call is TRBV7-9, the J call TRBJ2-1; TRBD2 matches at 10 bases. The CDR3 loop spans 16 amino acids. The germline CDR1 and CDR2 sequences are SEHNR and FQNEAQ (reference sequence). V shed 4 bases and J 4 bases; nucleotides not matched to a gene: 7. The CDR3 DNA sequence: TGTGCCAGCAGCTCTCTAGCGGGGGTATCTTACAATGAGCAGTTCTTC. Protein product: CASSSLAGVSYNEQFF.

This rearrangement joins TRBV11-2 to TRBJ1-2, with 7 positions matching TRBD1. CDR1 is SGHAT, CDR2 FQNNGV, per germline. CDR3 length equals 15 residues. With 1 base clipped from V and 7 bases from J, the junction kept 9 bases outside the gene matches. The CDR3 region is CASSLVLPGGGGYTF. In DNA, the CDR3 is TGTGCCAGCAGCTTAGTCCTACCAGGGGGTGGTGGCTACACCTTC.

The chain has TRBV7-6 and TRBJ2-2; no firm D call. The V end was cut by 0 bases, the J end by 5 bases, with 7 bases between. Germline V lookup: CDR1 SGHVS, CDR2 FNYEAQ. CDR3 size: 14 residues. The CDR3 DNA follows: TGTGCCAGCAGCTTAGCGCCCGGGACCGGGGAGCTGTTTTTT. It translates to CASSLAPGTGELFF. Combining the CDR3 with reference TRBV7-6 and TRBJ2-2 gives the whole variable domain GAGVSQSPRYKVTKRGQDVALRCDPISGHVSLYWYRQALGQGPEFLTYFNYEAQQDKSGLPNDRFSAERPEGSISTLTIQRTEQRDSAMYRCASSLAPGTGELFFGEGSRLTVL.

The DNA for the CDR3 is TGTGCCAGCAGCTTAGGGCGGACAGGGCCCAAACGGTATGGCTACACCTTC. As protein: CASSLGRTGPKRYGYTF. The chain uses TRBV5-4 and TRBJ1-2, with 8 bases aligning to TRBD1. The CDR3 has 17 amino acids. In germline, CDR1 is SGHNT, CDR2 YYREEE (reference sequence). The junction had 14 bases not matched to a gene; V was cut back by 2 bases and J by 5 bases.

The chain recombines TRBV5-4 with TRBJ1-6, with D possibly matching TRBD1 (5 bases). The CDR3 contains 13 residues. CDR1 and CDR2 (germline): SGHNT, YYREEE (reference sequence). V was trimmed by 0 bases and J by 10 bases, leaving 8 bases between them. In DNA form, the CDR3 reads TGTGCCAGCAGCTTGGTGGGGCTCTCACCCCTCCACTTT. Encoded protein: CASSLVGLSPLHF.